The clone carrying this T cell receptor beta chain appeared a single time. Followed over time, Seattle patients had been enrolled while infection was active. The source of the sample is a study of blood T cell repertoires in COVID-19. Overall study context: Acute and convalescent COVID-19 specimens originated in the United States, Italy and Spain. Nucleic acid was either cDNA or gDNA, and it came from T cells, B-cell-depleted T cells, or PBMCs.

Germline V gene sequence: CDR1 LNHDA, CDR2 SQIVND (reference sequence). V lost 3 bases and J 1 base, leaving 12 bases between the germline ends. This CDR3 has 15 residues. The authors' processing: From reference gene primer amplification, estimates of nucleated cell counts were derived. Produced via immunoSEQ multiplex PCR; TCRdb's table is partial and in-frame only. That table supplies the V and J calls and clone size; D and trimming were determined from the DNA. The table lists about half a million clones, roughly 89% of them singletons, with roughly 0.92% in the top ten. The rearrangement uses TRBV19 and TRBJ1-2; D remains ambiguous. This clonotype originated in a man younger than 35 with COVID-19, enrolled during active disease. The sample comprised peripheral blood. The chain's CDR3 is CASSIQLQDNYGYTF. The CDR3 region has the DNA TGTGCCAGTAGTATCCAACTCCAGGATAACTATGGCTACACCTTC.